This is a list of T cell receptor beta chains from one sample in a study of Ad26.COV2.S vaccination and SARS-CoV-2 variants. Method: immunoSEQ multiplex PCR; TCRdb's copy keeps in-frame clones and lacks some. The table lists some 190,000 clones, roughly 89% of them singletons. The sample consisted of peripheral blood, taken after recovery from COVID-19. The receptor source for this set is a human donor who had recovered from COVID-19. CDR3s include the opening cysteine and the closing phenylalanine or tryptophan. The D gene is left open where the match is weak. A clone size is listed for some rows: how often the clone was seen (once, few, many), or a class if it is expanded.

v_call,cdr3_length,j_call,clone_size,d_call,cdr3_aa,cdr3_nt
TRBV5-4,15,TRBJ2-7,-,-,CASSLVGVGDYEQYF,TGTGCCAGCAGCTTGGTGGGGGTTGGGGACTACGAGCAGTACTTC
TRBV9,15,TRBJ1-4,-,-,CASTRAGKGDEKLFF,TGTGCCAGCACAAGGGCGGGGAAGGGCGATGAAAAACTGTTTTTT
TRBV5-1,14,TRBJ1-3,-,TRBD1,CASSAGTAGNTIYF,TGCGCCAGCAGCGCCGGGACAGCTGGAAACACCATATATTTT
TRBV3-1/TRBV3-2,16,TRBJ2-7,-,TRBD2,CASSQELAGSSYEQYF,TGTGCCAGCAGCCAAGAACTAGCGGGGAGTTCCTACGAGCAGTACTTC
TRBV3-1/TRBV3-2,15,TRBJ1-1,-,TRBD1,CASSQLDRGNTEAFF,TGTGCCAGCAGCCAACTGGACAGGGGGAACACTGAAGCTTTCTTT
TRBV6-5,16,TRBJ2-2,-,TRBD1,CASSSGQGENTGELFF,TGTGCCAGCAGTTCGGGGCAGGGGGAGAACACCGGGGAGCTGTTTTTT
TRBV5-1,16,TRBJ2-2,-,-,CASSSLAGANTGELFF,TGCGCCAGCAGCTCCTTAGCCGGGGCGAACACCGGGGAGCTGTTTTTT
TRBV9,15,TRBJ2-2,-,-,CASSVARVPTGELFF,TGTGCCAGCAGCGTAGCTCGGGTTCCTACCGGGGAGCTGTTTTTT
TRBV5-4,16,TRBJ2-5,once,TRBD1,CASSPTGTGRGETQYF,TGTGCCAGCAGCCCGACCGGGACAGGGAGAGGAGAGACCCAGTACTTC
TRBV6-6,12,TRBJ2-1,-,TRBD2,CASSLKREEQFF,TGTGCCAGCAGTCTTAAGCGGGAAGAGCAGTTCTTC
TRBV3-1/TRBV3-2,17,TRBJ1-6,-,-,CASSPQPEVSYNSPLHF,TGTGCCAGCAGCCCTCAACCGGAAGTTTCGTATAATTCACCCCTCCACTTT
TRBV12-3/TRBV12-4,12,TRBJ1-1,-,-,CASSFVRTEAFF,TGTGCCAGCAGTTTTGTACGAACTGAAGCTTTCTTT
TRBV28,18,TRBJ1-3,-,-,CASGGWADQISSGNTIYF,TGTGCCAGCGGGGGCTGGGCAGATCAAATAAGCTCTGGAAACACCATATATTTT
TRBV5-5,16,TRBJ2-3,-,TRBD1,CASRDQTGARTDTQYF,TGTGCCAGCAGGGACCAAACAGGGGCCCGCACAGATACGCAGTATTTT
TRBV2,16,TRBJ2-1,-,TRBD2,CASNSLAGVSYNEQFF,TGTGCCAGCAACAGTCTAGCGGGGGTTTCCTACAATGAGCAGTTCTTC
TRBV5-6,13,TRBJ2-7,-,-,CASSPDTSYEQYF,TGTGCCAGCAGCCCGGACACCTCCTACGAGCAGTACTTC
TRBV24-1,14,TRBJ2-1,-,-,CATSDFTRGNEQFF,TGTGCCACCAGTGATTTTACTAGGGGCAATGAGCAGTTCTTC
TRBV3-1/TRBV3-2,13,TRBJ2-7,-,-,CASSLGGGLNQYF,TGTGCCAGCAGCCTAGGAGGGGGACTGAATCAGTACTTC
TRBV30,14,TRBJ1-1,-,TRBD1,CAWSIDREIPEAFF,TGTGCCTGGAGCATCGACAGGGAGATCCCTGAAGCTTTCTTT
TRBV5-1,14,TRBJ1-1,-,-,CASSWFTGNTEAFF,TGCGCCAGCAGCTGGTTCACAGGGAACACTGAAGCTTTCTTT
TRBV5-1,12,TRBJ2-3,-,-,CASSLRMDTQYF,TGCGCCAGCAGCTTGAGGATGGATACGCAGTATTTT
TRBV27,14,TRBJ1-2,-,-,CASTPYGRGNGYTF,TGTGCCAGCACCCCTTACGGCAGGGGCAATGGCTACACCTTC
TRBV1,15,TRBJ1-5,-,-,CTSSQGQGLDQPQHF,TGCACCAGCAGCCAAGGGCAGGGGTTAGACCAGCCCCAGCATTTT
TRBV6-5,14,TRBJ1-1,-,TRBD1,CASSSQGLKTEAFF,TGTGCCAGCAGTTCACAGGGGCTCAAGACTGAAGCTTTCTTT
TRBV5-4,14,TRBJ2-7,-,-,CASSSGLFTYEQYF,TGTGCCAGCAGCTCCGGACTCTTCACCTACGAGCAGTACTTC
TRBV27,16,TRBJ2-1,-,TRBD2,CASSPGTSGSGNEQFF,TGTGCCAGCAGTCCGGGGACTAGCGGGAGTGGAAATGAGCAGTTCTTC
TRBV7-9,14,TRBJ1-4,-,-,CASSPGQNNEKLFF,TGTGCCAGCAGCCCCGGACAGAATAATGAAAAACTGTTTTTT
TRBV4-1,16,TRBJ2-5,-,TRBD2,CASSQVVAGDQETQYF,TGCGCCAGCAGCCAAGTTGTAGCGGGGGACCAAGAGACCCAGTACTTC
TRBV2,14,TRBJ1-5,-,-,CASRLGRANQPQHF,TGTGCCAGCAGGTTGGGGAGGGCTAATCAGCCCCAGCATTTT
TRBV28,12,TRBJ1-2,-,-,CASRPDTNGYTF,TGTGCCAGCAGACCAGACACTAATGGCTACACCTTC
TRBV12-5,13,TRBJ1-5,few,-,CASARGRDQPQHF,TGTGCTAGTGCTAGGGGCAGGGATCAGCCCCAGCATTTT
TRBV9,14,TRBJ1-1,-,TRBD1,CASSQGAPNTEAFF,TGTGCCAGCAGCCAGGGGGCCCCGAACACTGAAGCTTTCTTT
TRBV19,17,TRBJ2-6,-,TRBD1,CASRPDRVGGGANVLTF,TGTGCCAGTAGGCCCGACAGGGTAGGTGGTGGGGCCAACGTCCTGACTTTC
TRBV5-8,13,TRBJ2-7,-,-,CASSVGLLGEQYF,TGTGCCAGCAGCGTGGGACTCCTAGGCGAGCAGTACTTC
TRBV10-1,13,TRBJ2-5,-,-,CASSRGRGETQYF,TGCGCCAGCAGTCGAGGAAGGGGGGAGACCCAGTACTTC
TRBV7-3,16,TRBJ2-2,-,-,CASSPAVVDTPGELFF,TGTGCCAGCAGCCCGGCCGTAGTAGATACCCCCGGGGAGCTGTTTTTT
TRBV14,15,TRBJ2-5,-,TRBD1,CASSQDRQGQETQYF,TGTGCCAGCAGCCAAGATCGACAGGGGCAAGAGACCCAGTACTTC
TRBV6-5,15,TRBJ1-4,-,-,CASSYSWTGNEKLFF,TGTGCCAGCAGTTACTCGTGGACGGGGAATGAAAAACTGTTTTTT
TRBV7-9,12,TRBJ2-1,-,-,CASSLQVYEQFF,TGTGCCAGCAGCTTACAGGTATATGAGCAGTTCTTC
TRBV2,15,TRBJ2-3,-,-,CASSDERTYTDTQYF,TGTGCCAGCAGTGATGAAAGGACATACACAGATACGCAGTATTTT
TRBV9,15,TRBJ2-7,-,TRBD2,CASSGSGTSSYEQYF,TGTGCCAGCAGCGGTAGCGGGACCAGCTCCTACGAGCAGTACTTC
TRBV21-1,14,TRBJ1-1,-,-,CASSKSFENTEAFF,TGTGCCAGCAGCAAATCATTTGAGAACACTGAAGCTTTCTTT
TRBV27,13,TRBJ2-7,-,TRBD2,CASRPGLLYEQYF,TGTGCCAGCCGACCGGGACTACTGTACGAGCAGTACTTC
TRBV27,14,TRBJ2-1,-,TRBD2,CASSAGGHPNEQFF,TGTGCCAGCAGTGCGGGGGGGCACCCCAATGAGCAGTTCTTC
TRBV27,15,TRBJ2-7,-,TRBD1,CASSLLGQGAGEQYF,TGTGCCAGCAGTTTATTGGGACAGGGGGCAGGGGAGCAGTACTTC
TRBV6-5,16,TRBJ2-5,once,TRBD1,CASSYSQGVIQETQYF,TGTGCCAGCAGTTACTCTCAGGGGGTTATTCAAGAGACCCAGTACTTC
TRBV7-9,17,TRBJ2-2,-,TRBD2,CASSSGLAGENTGELFF,TGTGCCAGCAGCTCGGGACTAGCGGGAGAAAACACCGGGGAGCTGTTTTTT
TRBV2,15,TRBJ2-7,-,-,CASSEGGSRPYEQYF,TGTGCCAGCAGTGAAGGGGGAAGTCGGCCCTACGAGCAGTACTTC